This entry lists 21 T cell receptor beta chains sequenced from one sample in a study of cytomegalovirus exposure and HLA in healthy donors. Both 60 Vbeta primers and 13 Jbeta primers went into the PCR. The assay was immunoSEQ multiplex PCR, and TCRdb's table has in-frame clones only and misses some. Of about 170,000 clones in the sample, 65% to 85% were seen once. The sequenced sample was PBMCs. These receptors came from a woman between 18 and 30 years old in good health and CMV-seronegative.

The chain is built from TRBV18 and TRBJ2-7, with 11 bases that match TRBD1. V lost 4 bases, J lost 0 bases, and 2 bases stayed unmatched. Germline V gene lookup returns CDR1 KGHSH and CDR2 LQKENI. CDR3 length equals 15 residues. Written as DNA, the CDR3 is TGTGCCAGCTCACGCGGGACAGGGGGCTCCTACGAGCAGTACTTC. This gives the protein CASSRGTGGSYEQYF.

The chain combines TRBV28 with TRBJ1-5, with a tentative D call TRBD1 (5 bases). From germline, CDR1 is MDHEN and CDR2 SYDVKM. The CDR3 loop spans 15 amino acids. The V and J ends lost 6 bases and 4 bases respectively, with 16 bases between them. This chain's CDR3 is CASRDPGTVNQPQHF. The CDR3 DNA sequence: TGTGCCAGCAGAGATCCCGGGACTGTTAATCAGCCCCAGCATTTT. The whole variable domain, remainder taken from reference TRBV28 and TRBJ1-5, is DVKVTQSSRYLVKRTGEKVFLECVQDMDHENMFWYRQDPGLGLRLIYFSYDVKMKEKGDIPEGYSVSREKKERFSLILESASTNQTSMYLCASRDPGTVNQPQHFGDGTRLSIL.

CDR3 in amino acids: CASSEEGAYRPYEQYF. CDR3 sequence (DNA): TGCGCCAGCAGTGAGGAGGGGGCATACCGGCCCTACGAGCAGTACTTC. The chain joins TRBV10-1 to TRBJ2-7; TRBD1 agrees at 7 bases. The junction had 9 bases not matched to a gene; V was cut back by 2 bases and J by 2 bases. Germline lookup yields CDR1 WNHNN and CDR2 SYGVQD (reference sequence). The CDR3 loop spans 16 amino acids.

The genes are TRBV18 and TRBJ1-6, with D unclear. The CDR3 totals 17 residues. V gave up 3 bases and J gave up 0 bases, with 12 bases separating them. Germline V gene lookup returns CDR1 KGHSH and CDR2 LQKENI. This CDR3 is CASSPMGLGSYNSPLHF. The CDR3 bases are TGTGCCAGCTCACCTATGGGCCTTGGCTCCTATAATTCACCCCTCCACTTT.

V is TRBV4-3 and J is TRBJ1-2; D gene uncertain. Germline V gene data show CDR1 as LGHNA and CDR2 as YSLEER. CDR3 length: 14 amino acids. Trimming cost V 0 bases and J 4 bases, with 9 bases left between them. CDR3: CASSQETRGYGYTF. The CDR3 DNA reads TGCGCCAGCAGCCAAGAGACGAGAGGCTATGGCTACACCTTC.

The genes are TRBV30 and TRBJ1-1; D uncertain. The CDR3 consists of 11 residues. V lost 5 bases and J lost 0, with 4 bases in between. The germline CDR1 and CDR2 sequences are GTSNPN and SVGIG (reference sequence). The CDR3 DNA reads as TGTGCCTGGGTTATGAACACTGAAGCTTTCTTT. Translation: CAWVMNTEAFF.

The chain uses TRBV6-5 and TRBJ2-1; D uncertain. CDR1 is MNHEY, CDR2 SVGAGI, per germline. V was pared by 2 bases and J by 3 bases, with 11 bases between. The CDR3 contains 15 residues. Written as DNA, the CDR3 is TGTGCCAGCAGTTACGGCCAAGAGGACTACAATGAGCAGTTCTTC. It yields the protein CASSYGQEDYNEQFF.

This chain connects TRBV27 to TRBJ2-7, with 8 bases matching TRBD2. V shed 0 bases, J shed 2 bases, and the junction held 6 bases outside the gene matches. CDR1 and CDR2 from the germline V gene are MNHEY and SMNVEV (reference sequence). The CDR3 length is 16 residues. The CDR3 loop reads CASSLSSSGITYEQYF. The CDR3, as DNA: TGTGCCAGCAGTTTATCGAGTAGCGGGATAACCTACGAGCAGTACTTC.

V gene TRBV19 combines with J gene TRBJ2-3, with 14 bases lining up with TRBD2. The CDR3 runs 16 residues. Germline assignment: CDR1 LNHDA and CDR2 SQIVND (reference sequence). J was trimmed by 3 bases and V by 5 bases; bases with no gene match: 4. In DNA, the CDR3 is TGTGCCAGTAGTCTGGGACTAGCGGGAGATACAGATACGCAGTATTTT. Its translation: CASSLGLAGDTDTQYF.

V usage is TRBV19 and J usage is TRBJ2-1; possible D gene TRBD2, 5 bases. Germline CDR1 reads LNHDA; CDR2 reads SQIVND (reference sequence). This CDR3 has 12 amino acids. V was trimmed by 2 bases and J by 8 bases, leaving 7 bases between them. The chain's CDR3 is CASSISGDEQFF. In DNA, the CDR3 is TGTGCCAGTAGTATATCCGGGGATGAGCAGTTCTTC.

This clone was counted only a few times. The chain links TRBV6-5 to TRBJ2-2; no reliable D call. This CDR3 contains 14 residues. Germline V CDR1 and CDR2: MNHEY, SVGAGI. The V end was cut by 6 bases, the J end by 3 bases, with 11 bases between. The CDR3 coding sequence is TGTGCCAGCAGCCCCGAGAGTCACACCGGGGAGCTGTTTTTT. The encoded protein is CASSPESHTGELFF.

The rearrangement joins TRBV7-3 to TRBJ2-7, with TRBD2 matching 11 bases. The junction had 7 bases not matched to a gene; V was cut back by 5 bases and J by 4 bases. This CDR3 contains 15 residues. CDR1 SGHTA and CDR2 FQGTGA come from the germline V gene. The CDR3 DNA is TGTGCCAGCAGCCAGACTAGCGGGGAAAAGTACGAGCAGTACTTC. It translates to CASSQTSGEKYEQYF.

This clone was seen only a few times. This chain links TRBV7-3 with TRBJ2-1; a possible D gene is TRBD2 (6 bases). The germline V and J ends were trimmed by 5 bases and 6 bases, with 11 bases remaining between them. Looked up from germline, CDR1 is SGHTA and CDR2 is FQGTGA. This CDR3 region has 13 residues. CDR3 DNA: TGTGCCAGCAGCCGTGGACTACCCAATGAGCAGTTCTTC. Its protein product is CASSRGLPNEQFF.

CDR3 nucleotide sequence: TGTGCCTGGAGTGTAGGGGCGGCCACCTACAATGAGCAGTTCTTC. Encoded protein: CAWSVGAATYNEQFF. V gene TRBV30 combines with J gene TRBJ2-1; perhaps TRBD1 as D (5 bases). The germline V gene has CDR1 GTSNPN and CDR2 SVGIG (reference sequence). The CDR3 runs 15 residues. Deletions cut 0 bases from V and 2 bases from J, with 11 bases between.

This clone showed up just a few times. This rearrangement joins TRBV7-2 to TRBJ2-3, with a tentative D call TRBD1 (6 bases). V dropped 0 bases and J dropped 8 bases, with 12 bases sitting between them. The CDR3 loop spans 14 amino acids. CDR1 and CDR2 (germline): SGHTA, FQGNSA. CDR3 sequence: CASSLAGAGGTQYF. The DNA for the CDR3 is TGTGCCAGCAGCTTAGCGGGGGCGGGTGGTACGCAGTATTTT.

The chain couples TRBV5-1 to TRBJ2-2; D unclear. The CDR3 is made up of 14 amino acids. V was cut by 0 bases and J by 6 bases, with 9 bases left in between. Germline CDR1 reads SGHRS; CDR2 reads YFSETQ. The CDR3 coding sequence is TGCGCCAGCAGCTTGGGCGCAGGCCCCGGGGAGCTGTTTTTT. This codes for CASSLGAGPGELFF.

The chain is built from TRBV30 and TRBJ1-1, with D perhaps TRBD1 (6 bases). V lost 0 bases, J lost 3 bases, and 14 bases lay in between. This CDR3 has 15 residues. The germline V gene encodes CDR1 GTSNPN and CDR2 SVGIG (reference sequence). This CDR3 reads CAWSVTGRGDTEAFF. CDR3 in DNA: TGTGCCTGGAGTGTAACCGGCAGGGGTGACACTGAAGCTTTCTTT. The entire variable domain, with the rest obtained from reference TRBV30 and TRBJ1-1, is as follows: SQTIHQWPATLVQPVGSPLSLECTVEGTSNPNLYWYRQAAGRGLQLLFYSVGIGQISSEVPQNLSASRPQDRQFILSSKKLLLSDSGFYLCAWSVTGRGDTEAFFGQGTRLTVV.

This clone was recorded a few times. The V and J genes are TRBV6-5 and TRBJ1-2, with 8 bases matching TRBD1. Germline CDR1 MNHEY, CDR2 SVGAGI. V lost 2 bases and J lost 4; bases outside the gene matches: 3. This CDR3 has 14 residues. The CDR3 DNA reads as TGTGCCAGCAGTTACGGACAGGGTGGCTATGGCTACACCTTC. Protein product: CASSYGQGGYGYTF.

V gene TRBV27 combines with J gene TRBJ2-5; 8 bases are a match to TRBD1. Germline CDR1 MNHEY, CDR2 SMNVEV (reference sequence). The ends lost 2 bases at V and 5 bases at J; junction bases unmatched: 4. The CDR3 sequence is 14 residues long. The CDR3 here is CASSLVRTGETQYF. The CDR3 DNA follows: TGTGCCAGCAGTTTAGTGAGGACAGGGGAGACCCAGTACTTC.

This CDR3 reads CASSLQGSGYEQFF. CDR3 DNA: TGTGCCAGCTCACTCCAGGGGTCTGGGTATGAGCAGTTCTTC. This chain links TRBV18 with TRBJ2-1; D is perhaps TRBD1 (6 bases). The CDR3 is 14 residues long. Germline V gene data show CDR1 as KGHSH and CDR2 as LQKENI. V was clipped by 4 bases and J by 8 bases, with 15 bases between them.

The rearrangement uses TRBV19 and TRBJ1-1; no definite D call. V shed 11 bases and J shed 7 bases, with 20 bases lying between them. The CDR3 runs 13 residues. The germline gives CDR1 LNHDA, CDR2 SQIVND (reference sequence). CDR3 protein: CAVAGISYGEAFF. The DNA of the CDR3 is TGTGCCGTAGCGGGGATAAGCTATGGTGAAGCTTTCTTT.